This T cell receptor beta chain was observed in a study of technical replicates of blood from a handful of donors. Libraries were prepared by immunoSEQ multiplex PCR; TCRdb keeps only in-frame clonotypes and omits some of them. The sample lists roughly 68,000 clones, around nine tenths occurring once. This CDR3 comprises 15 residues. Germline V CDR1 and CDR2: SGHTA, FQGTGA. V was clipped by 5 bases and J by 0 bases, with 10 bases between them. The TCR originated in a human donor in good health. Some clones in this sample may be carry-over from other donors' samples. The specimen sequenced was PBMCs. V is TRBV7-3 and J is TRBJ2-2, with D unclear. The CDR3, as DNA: TGTGCCAGCAGCCCACAGACATCGAACACCGGGGAGCTGTTTTTT. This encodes CASSPQTSNTGELFF.